Following are 7 T cell receptor beta chains from one sample sequenced in a study of blood T cell repertoires in COVID-19. Some clones are missing from TCRdb's copy, which holds only in-frame ones; the method was immunoSEQ multiplex PCR. The table includes some 180,000 clones, 80% detected once. Sample: peripheral blood. All receptors derive from a man aged 55 to 70 with acute or convalescent COVID-19.

J is TRBJ2-7 and V is TRBV28; no reliable D call. V lost 5 bases and J lost 2, with 28 bases in between. The CDR3 contains 19 residues. The germline V gene encodes CDR1 MDHEN and CDR2 SYDVKM. As DNA, the CDR3 is TGTGCCAGCAGTCTTCTCGTGACAACCAACCGGAAAAGGACCTACGAGCAGTACTTC. This gives the protein CASSLLVTTNRKRTYEQYF.

This clone was found once. The gene calls are TRBV24-1 and TRBJ2-5; 8 positions match TRBD2. The CDR3 is made up of 16 amino acids. The ends lost 2 bases at V and 5 bases at J; junction bases unmatched: 9. Looked up from germline, CDR1 is KGHDR and CDR2 is SFDVKD. CDR3 region: CATSDSAREARETQYF. CDR3 bases: TGTGCCACCAGTGATTCCGCGCGGGAGGCGAGGGAGACCCAGTACTTC.

The chain combines TRBV19 with TRBJ1-2, with D tentatively TRBD1 (5 bases). Trimming removed 4 bases from V and 11 bases from J, with 11 bases in between. The V gene's germline CDR1 is LNHDA and CDR2 SQIVND (reference sequence). This CDR3 region has 11 residues. The CDR3 region has the DNA TGTGCCAGTAGTACTAGGGGTGGGTACACCTTC. Translated, it gives CASSTRGGYTF.

This clone showed up just a few times. The chain recombines TRBV4-1 with TRBJ1-4; TRBD1 matches 7 bases. Germline CDR1 and CDR2: MGHRA and YSYEKL. V was clipped by 1 base and J by 7 bases; unmatched bases: 12. The CDR3 totals 17 residues. The CDR3 is CASSQVGVGGFREKLFF. CDR3 nucleotide sequence: TGCGCCAGCAGCCAAGTCGGGGTAGGGGGCTTTCGTGAAAAACTGTTTTTT.

The CDR3, as DNA: TGTGCCAGCAAGAGTGAGCCATTTATGAACACTGAAGCTTTCTTT. Translating gives CASKSEPFMNTEAFF. The chain carries TRBV6-4 and TRBJ1-1; D gene ambiguous. Trimming stripped 7 bases from V and 0 bases from J, with 15 bases between. Germline lookup yields CDR1 MRHNA and CDR2 SNTAGT. The CDR3 has 15 amino acids.

The J gene is TRBJ1-4, the V gene TRBV27, with D perhaps TRBD1 (6 bases). The CDR3 has 16 amino acids. Looked up from germline, CDR1 is MNHEY and CDR2 is SMNVEV (reference sequence). Trimming cost V 2 bases and J 3 bases, with 13 bases left between them. The CDR3: CASSLGQGLANEKLFF. In DNA, the CDR3 is TGTGCCAGCAGTTTAGGGCAGGGGCTGGCTAATGAAAAACTGTTTTTT.

The V gene is TRBV6-5, the J gene TRBJ2-1; 9 bases align to TRBD1. Germline-derived CDR1 and CDR2 are MNHEY and SVGAGI. J lost 9 bases, V lost 6 bases, and 6 bases had no gene match. There are 13 residues in the CDR3. DNA for the CDR3: TGTGCCAGCAGACAACAGGGGGCGGGTGAGCAGTTCTTC. Residues: CASRQQGAGEQFF.